The 14 T cell receptor beta chains below all came from one sample that was sequenced in a study of early T cells in non-severe SARS-CoV-2 infection. TCRdb called the 5' RACE reads again in MiXCR, with one record for every CDR3 protein. In the table there are 45,000 to 50,000 distinct CDR3 sequences, around 6.4% of which are singletons. The specimen comprised whole blood, sampled at baseline. These receptors were obtained from an adult who was a healthcare worker with PCR-confirmed SARS-CoV-2 infection or an uninfected control (not recorded which).

This clonotype turned up a few times. The chain employs TRBV7-9 and TRBJ2-7; D remains unclear. Germline-derived CDR1 and CDR2 are SEHNR and FQNEAQ (reference sequence). The CDR3 is 15 amino acids. V shed 5 bases and J shed 1 base, with 15 bases lying between them. CDR3 coding DNA: TGTGCCAGCAGCCCTCTGGGTTTACAGTCCTACGAGCAGTACTTC. It codes for CASSPLGLQSYEQYF.

The genes are TRBV11-2 and TRBJ2-1; D may be TRBD1 or TRBD2 (5 bases each). The CDR3 extends over 16 amino acids. Germline V CDR1 and CDR2: SGHAT, FQNNGV. V was pared by 1 base and J by 7 bases, with 17 bases between. DNA of the CDR3: TGTGCCAGCAGCTTAGGGGCAGGGTATGAGGGGAATGAGCAGTTCTTC. Its protein product is CASSLGAGYEGNEQFF.

This clonotype was seen at least ten times. The gene calls are TRBV4-1 and TRBJ2-3; D not resolved. In germline, CDR1 is MGHRA, CDR2 YSYEKL. This CDR3 contains 16 residues. The V end was cut by 0 bases, the J end by 3 bases, with 13 bases between. CDR3 amino acids: CASSQDLSRYTDTQYF. The CDR3 DNA follows: TGCGCCAGCAGCCAAGATCTAAGCAGATATACAGATACGCAGTATTTT.

This clonotype was observed many times. This rearrangement joins TRBV27 to TRBJ2-7, with 7 bases aligning to TRBD1. The germline CDR1 and CDR2 sequences are MNHEY and SMNVEV (reference sequence). Trimming at V came to 3 bases and at J to 8 bases, leaving 10 bases not matched to a gene. The CDR3 is made up of 14 amino acids. DNA for the CDR3: TGTGCCAGCAGTTTGTCAAGACAGGGATTCAAGCAGTACTTC. It yields the protein CASSLSRQGFKQYF.

At least ten counts were recorded for this clonotype. V gene TRBV13 combines with J gene TRBJ2-5; weak D call: TRBD2 (5 bases). Trimming pared 4 bases from V and 4 bases from J, leaving 10 bases between. This CDR3 has 13 residues. Germline V gene lookup returns CDR1 PRHDT and CDR2 FYEKMQ (reference sequence). The CDR3 sequence is CASSSGEGETQYF. The CDR3 DNA follows: TGTGCCAGCAGCTCCGGGGAAGGAGAGACCCAGTACTTC. Filled out from reference TRBV13 and TRBJ2-5, the complete variable domain reads AAGVIQSPRHLIKEKRETATLKCYPIPRHDTVYWYQQGPGQDPQFLISFYEKMQSDKGSIPDRFSAQQFSDYHSELNMSSLELGDSALYFCASSSGEGETQYFGPGTRLLVL.

This clonotype was found a few times. J is TRBJ1-1 and V is TRBV11-1; D perhaps matches TRBD1 (6 bases). Trimming removed 2 bases at V and 4 bases at J, with 11 bases between. The CDR3 runs 14 residues. CDR1 is SGHAT and CDR2 is FQDESV in the germline V gene (reference sequence). CDR3 bases: TGTGCCAGCAGCTTATGGGGGCGACGCACTGAAGCTTTCTTT. The encoded protein is CASSLWGRRTEAFF.

Only a few counts were recorded for this clonotype. V gene TRBV2 combines with J gene TRBJ1-1; D possibly corresponds to TRBD1 (5 bases). The V end lost 9 bases, the J end lost 8 bases, and 16 bases lay between the germline ends. CDR3 length: 12 residues. The germline gives CDR1 SNHLY, CDR2 FYNNEI. Here the CDR3 reads CASIARGWEAFF. The CDR3 nucleotides read TGTGCCAGTATTGCAAGGGGTTGGGAAGCTTTCTTT.

This clonotype was recorded many times. The chain recombines TRBV24-1 with TRBJ1-5; D call uncertain. V lost 2 bases and J 3 bases, leaving 1 base between the germline ends. Germline-derived CDR1 and CDR2 are KGHDR and SFDVKD. CDR3 length: 12 amino acids. CDR3 coding DNA: TGTGCCACCAGTGATTCCAATCAGCCCCAGCATTTT. Amino acids: CATSDSNQPQHF.

A few counts support this clonotype. The chain couples TRBV29-1 to TRBJ1-2; D is uncertain. The CDR3 covers 11 residues. In germline, CDR1 is SQVTM, CDR2 ANQGSEA. For the CDR3, the DNA is TGCAGTGGCAAGATGGCCTTTGGCTACACCTTC. Protein sequence: CSGKMAFGYTF.

This clonotype came up many times. This chain uses TRBV7-9 with TRBJ1-2; no definite D call. CDR1 SEHNR and CDR2 FQNEAQ come from the germline V gene (reference sequence). The CDR3 sequence is 12 residues long. Trimming took off 1 base at V and 5 bases at J, with 5 bases between the two ends. DNA of the CDR3: TGTGCCAGCAGCTTAGACCGGTATGGCTACACCTTC. It specifies CASSLDRYGYTF.

This clonotype showed up many times. The genes are TRBV29-1 and TRBJ2-7; 9 bases are a match to TRBD2. J lost 2 bases, V lost 6 bases, and 17 bases had no gene match. The CDR3 is 17 residues long. CDR1 is SQVTM, CDR2 ANQGSEA, per germline. This chain's CDR3 is CSVLWADGSGSAYEQYF. The CDR3 DNA reads as TGCAGCGTATTATGGGCGGACGGTAGCGGGAGCGCCTACGAGCAGTACTTC.

This clonotype was recorded many times. The chain recombines TRBV20-1 with TRBJ2-3; D is perhaps TRBD2 (5 bases). CDR1 is DFQATT, CDR2 SNEGSKA, per germline (reference sequence). Trimming left V 6 bases short and J 4 bases short, with 20 bases between. CDR3 length: 15 residues. Written as DNA, the CDR3 is TGCAGTGCCCGAGGGCCTCTCACAATACCAGATACGCAGTATTTT. It yields the protein CSARGPLTIPDTQYF.

This clonotype is labeled as medium-sized. V gene TRBV20-1 combines with J gene TRBJ2-7, with D perhaps TRBD2 (6 bases). The CDR3 extends over 14 amino acids. Germline V CDR1 and CDR2: DFQATT, SNEGSKA (reference sequence). V was pared by 3 bases and J by 6 bases, with 18 bases between. DNA of the CDR3: TGCAGTGCTAGTACCGGGACTGGACGGCTCGAGCAGTACTTC. Translation: CSASTGTGRLEQYF.

This clonotype was recorded at least ten times. This chain links TRBV7-6 with TRBJ2-7, with 10 bases lining up with TRBD1. This CDR3 has 15 residues. Germline V gene lookup returns CDR1 SGHVS and CDR2 FNYEAQ. Unmatched junction bases numbered 5, after V lost 4 bases and J lost 2 bases. DNA of the CDR3: TGTGCCAGCAGCTCCGGGACAGGGGTAACCTACGAGCAGTACTTC. Its translation is CASSSGTGVTYEQYF.